One T cell receptor beta chain is described in this entry. The target antigen is unknown. The PCR employed 60 Vbeta primers together with 13 Jbeta primers. The data were produced by immunoSEQ multiplex PCR, yet TCRdb's version contains in-frame clones alone and is incomplete. The sample lists tens of thousands of clones, more than 70% occurring once. The data were obtained in a study of cytomegalovirus exposure and HLA in healthy donors. Overall study: There were some 410 genotyped donors. Of these, roughly 80% fell in the genetic ancestry cluster associated with self-reported Caucasian donors. The study's findings and limits: The records held CMV serostatus as the only immune exposure information. In an earlier analysis, productive rearrangement rates for most beta V segments clustered near 87% or 30%.

The sample comprised PBMCs. The sequence was obtained from a man younger than 40 in good health and CMV-seronegative.

CDR3 DNA: TGTGCCAGCAGCAAAAGAAGAAGTCAGGACTCCTACGAGCAGTACTTC. Translating it yields CASSKRRSQDSYEQYF. This rearrangement joins TRBV21-1 to TRBJ2-7; the table assigns TRBD1, which was not confirmed against the DNA. TRBV21-1 is labeled a pseudogene. The CDR3 covers 16 residues.